This T cell receptor beta chain was sequenced for a study of T cells in women clearing cervical HPV infection. Profiling relied on immunoSEQ multiplex PCR, and the TCRdb table lists in-frame clones only, not all of them. This sample's table has fewer than 35,000 clones. Notes on this clone: An end of the junction does not agree with germline; a read error may underlie this. The read gets to within 3 residues of the CDR3 end, and the germline J gene fills in the rest.

Germline V gives CDR1 SGHTA, CDR2 FQGTGA. The CDR3 extends over 13 amino acids. The origin of this receptor is a woman aged 18 to 75 with a cervical HPV16 infection that either progressed to CIN3+ or cleared (not recorded which). Sample: blood buffy coat. The chain carries TRBV7-3 and TRBJ2-3; the D is unclear. The covered CDR3 bases are TGTGCCAGCAGCTTGATGAGGTCAGATGCG. As protein: CASSLMRSDA. From start to end, the CDR3 is CASSLMRSDAQYF.